Below, 26 T cell receptor beta chains from the same sample are listed, as sequenced in a study of blood T cell repertoires in COVID-19. The table came from immunoSEQ multiplex PCR; TCRdb's copy has only in-frame clones and leaves some out. The profile shows 250,000 to 300,000 clones, around 81% of them singletons. Sequences were obtained from PBMCs or T cells enriched from blood (not recorded which). These receptors came from a man in his forties or fifties who had recovered from COVID-19.

J is TRBJ1-4 and V is TRBV19; unclear D gene. This CDR3 is 14 amino acids long. V was clipped by 6 bases and J by 0 bases, with 8 bases between them. Germline V gives CDR1 LNHDA, CDR2 SQIVND (reference sequence). This chain's CDR3 is CASRQLPTNEKLFF. In nucleotides, the CDR3 is TGTGCCAGTAGACAGCTACCAACTAATGAAAAACTGTTTTTT.

Concerning this clone itself: One end of the junction varies from germline; a read error may be responsible. The CDR3 nucleotides are TGTGCCAGCAGCTTCCCTAGCGGGAGGGCCATCTTT. This sequence encodes CASSFPSGRAIF. The gene calls are TRBV11-1 and TRBJ2-3; 12 bases are shared with TRBD2. Germline V gene data show CDR1 as SGHAT and CDR2 as FQDESV (reference sequence). The CDR3 covers 12 residues.

The V and J genes are TRBV4-1 and TRBJ2-4; 7 bases map to TRBD1. This CDR3 is built from 20 residues. The germline CDR1 and CDR2 sequences are MGHRA and YSYEKL. J was trimmed by 0 bases and V by 0 bases; bases with no gene match: 14. The CDR3 is CASSQEPGDSRFLAKNIQYF. CDR3 bases: TGCGCCAGCAGCCAAGAACCCGGGGACAGCCGATTTTTAGCCAAAAACATTCAGTACTTC.

The gene calls are TRBV12-5 and TRBJ2-7; 10 bases line up with TRBD1. Per the germline V gene, CDR1 is LGHNT and CDR2 is FRNRAP. The CDR3 loop spans 17 amino acids. Trimming took 1 base from V and 0 from J; bases not matched to a gene: 6. CDR3 protein: CASGLGTGTGVSYEQYF. The CDR3 coding sequence is TGTGCTAGTGGTTTGGGCACCGGGACAGGGGTCTCCTACGAGCAGTACTTC.

The chain uses TRBV5-4 and TRBJ2-6; 10 bases are shared with TRBD2. The V and J ends lost 5 bases and 0 bases, in that order; junction bases with no gene match: 2. From germline, CDR1 is SGHNT and CDR2 YYREEE (reference sequence). CDR3 length equals 16 residues. The DNA for the CDR3 is TGTGCCAGCAGGCTAGCGGGGGACTCTGGGGCCAACGTCCTGACTTTC. Amino acids: CASRLAGDSGANVLTF. The full variable domain, completed using reference TRBV5-4 and TRBJ2-6, is ETGVTQSPTHLIKTRGQQVTLRCSSQSGHNTVSWYQQALGQGPQFIFQYYREEENGRGNFPPRFSGLQFPNYSSELNVNALELDDSALYLCASRLAGDSGANVLTFGAGSRLTVL.

This chain links TRBV6-2 or TRBV6-3 with TRBJ1-5; weak D call: TRBD1 (5 bases). Germline values: CDR1 MNHEY, CDR2 SVGEGT. V was trimmed by 5 bases and J by 5 bases, leaving 19 bases between them. The CDR3 consists of 16 residues. Here the CDR3 reads CASSLLIRGLDQPQHF. CDR3 in DNA: TGTGCCAGCAGTCTCCTGATTAGGGGACTTGATCAGCCCCAGCATTTT.

V usage is TRBV6-2 or TRBV6-3 and J usage is TRBJ2-7, with TRBD2 matching over 13 bases. This CDR3 is built from 17 residues. Per germline, CDR1 MNHEY and CDR2 SVGEGT. The V and J ends lost 1 base and 7 bases, in that order; junction bases with no gene match: 10. This CDR3 is CASSYLLAGGPSKEQYF. The CDR3 DNA is TGTGCCAGCAGTTACTTACTAGCGGGAGGGCCCAGCAAGGAGCAGTACTTC.

This chain joins TRBV2 and TRBJ1-6; 8 nucleotides agree with TRBD1. In germline, CDR1 is SNHLY, CDR2 FYNNEI. The V and J ends lost 6 bases and 9 bases, in that order; junction bases with no gene match: 10. The CDR3 runs 15 residues. DNA of the CDR3: TGTGCCAGCAGAAACAACAGGGGGGATGCTTCACCCCTCCACTTT. Amino acid sequence: CASRNNRGDASPLHF.

The chain is built from TRBV5-4 and TRBJ2-5, with unresolved D. Per germline, CDR1 SGHNT and CDR2 YYREEE (reference sequence). V lost 3 bases and J 0 bases, leaving 3 bases between the germline ends. This CDR3 is built from 12 residues. CDR3 sequence (DNA): TGTGCCAGCAGCTCCTACCAAGAGACCCAGTACTTC. Protein: CASSSYQETQYF.

This chain links TRBV6-5 with TRBJ2-7; TRBD1 aligns across 8 bases. The V gene's germline CDR1 is MNHEY and CDR2 SVGAGI. CDR3 length equals 12 residues. After removal of 4 bases from V and 6 bases from J, the junction contained 2 bases not matched to a gene. CDR3 sequence reads: CASSLTGAEQYF. In nucleotides, the CDR3 is TGTGCCAGCAGTTTGACAGGGGCCGAGCAGTACTTC.

This sequence joins TRBV24-1 and TRBJ2-5; 10 bases are shared with TRBD1. Germline V gene data show CDR1 as KGHDR and CDR2 as SFDVKD. The CDR3 loop spans 14 amino acids. Trimming cost V 2 bases and J 4 bases; bases outside gene matches: 0. This chain's CDR3 is CATSDWTGGETQYF. DNA for the CDR3: TGTGCCACCAGTGATTGGACAGGGGGAGAGACCCAGTACTTC.

J is TRBJ2-3 and V is TRBV7-9; 11 bases map to TRBD2. V gave up 5 bases and J gave up 3 bases; unmatched junction bases: 7. Germline V lookup: CDR1 SEHNR, CDR2 FQNEAQ (reference sequence). CDR3 length: 16 amino acids. The CDR3 region is CASSVTSGKGTDTQYF. The CDR3 DNA is TGTGCCAGCAGCGTGACTAGCGGGAAGGGTACAGATACGCAGTATTTT.

The sample holds one count of this clone. This chain joins TRBV15 and TRBJ2-7; no definite D call. Trimming pared 1 base from V and 2 bases from J, leaving 15 bases between. Germline V gene data show CDR1 as LNHNV and CDR2 as YYDKDF (reference sequence). The length of the CDR3 is 16 residues. CDR3 region: CATSRAHLGRPYEQYF. The CDR3 DNA is TGTGCCACCAGCAGAGCCCACCTGGGCAGACCCTACGAGCAGTACTTC. The full variable domain, completed using reference TRBV15 and TRBJ2-7, is DAMVIQNPRYQVTQFGKPVTLSCSQTLNHNVMYWYQQKSSQAPKLLFHYYDKDFNNEADTPDNFQSRRPNTSFCFLDIRSPGLGDTAMYLCATSRAHLGRPYEQYFGPGTRLTVT.

V is TRBV23-1 and J is TRBJ2-1; weak D call: TRBD2 (6 bases). TRBV23-1 counts as an open reading frame of uncertain function. This CDR3 is 22 amino acids long. V lost 6 bases, J lost 2 bases, and 35 bases lay in between. DNA for the CDR3: TGCGCCAGCAGCTTTTCCATCCGGGACCCAATTCCGGGGGTTGCGGCCTACAATGAGCAGTTCTTC. It encodes CASSFSIRDPIPGVAAYNEQFF.

The chain is built from TRBV5-1 and TRBJ2-3, with a tentative D call TRBD2 (6 bases). The germline V gene has CDR1 SGHRS and CDR2 YFSETQ. The CDR3 is 14 residues long. Trimming pared 4 bases from V and 2 bases from J, leaving 11 bases between. This CDR3 is CASSAGGPTDTQYF. CDR3 bases: TGCGCCAGCAGCGCCGGAGGGCCCACAGATACGCAGTATTTT.

This clone was picked up a small number of times. The chain employs TRBV11-2 and TRBJ1-2, with D unresolved. Germline V CDR1 and CDR2: SGHAT, FQNNGV. This CDR3 contains 11 residues. The germline V and J ends were trimmed by 5 bases and 5 bases, with 6 bases remaining between them. The CDR3 region is CASSPVYGYTF. CDR3 sequence (DNA): TGTGCCAGCAGCCCAGTATATGGCTACACCTTC. The full variable domain, completed using reference TRBV11-2 and TRBJ1-2, is EAGVAQSPRYKIIEKRQSVAFWCNPISGHATLYWYQQILGQGPKLLIQFQNNGVVDDSQLPKDRFSAERLKGVDSTLKIQPAKLEDSAVYLCASSPVYGYTFGSGTRLTVV.

The chain links TRBV7-2 to TRBJ2-1, with 7 bases that match TRBD2. CDR1 and CDR2 from the germline V gene are SGHTA and FQGNSA. The CDR3 contains 17 residues. V shed 3 bases, J shed 4 bases, and the junction held 12 bases outside the gene matches. CDR3 protein: CASSFNPRPSGYNEQFF. CDR3 sequence (DNA): TGTGCCAGCAGCTTTAACCCTCGGCCTAGCGGTTACAATGAGCAGTTCTTC.

This clone occurred a few times. The chain joins TRBV27 to TRBJ1-6; 10 positions match TRBD1. This CDR3 region has 15 residues. Trimming cost V 6 bases and J 5 bases; bases outside gene matches: 4. Germline lookup yields CDR1 MNHEY and CDR2 SMNVEV (reference sequence). The CDR3 DNA follows: TGTGCCAGCAGCTTGACAGGGGGCGATAATTCACCCCTCCACTTT. This codes for CASSLTGGDNSPLHF.

The rearrangement links TRBV12-3 or TRBV12-4 to TRBJ1-1; D remains ambiguous. CDR3 size: 13 residues. The V gene lost 3 bases and the J gene lost 1 base, with 6 bases spanning the gap. The CDR3 loop is CASSFSGNTEAFF. The CDR3 nucleotides are TGTGCCAGCAGTTTTTCGGGGAACACTGAAGCTTTCTTT.

The rearrangement joins TRBV7-2 to TRBJ2-7; D gene unclear. Trimming stripped 3 bases from V and 1 base from J, with 7 bases between. Germline V gene lookup returns CDR1 SGHTA and CDR2 FQGNSA. The CDR3 runs 13 residues. The CDR3 coding sequence is TGTGCCAGCAGCTTCATAGCTTCCTACGAGCAGTACTTC. It codes for CASSFIASYEQYF.

This clone occurred a few times. This sequence joins TRBV19 and TRBJ2-7; D is perhaps TRBD1 (6 bases). The CDR3 loop spans 14 amino acids. The germline V and J ends were trimmed by 8 bases and 0 bases, with 14 bases remaining between them. Germline values: CDR1 LNHDA, CDR2 SQIVND (reference sequence). The CDR3 DNA reads as TGTGCCAGTTGTAACCGGGACAACTCCTACGAGCAGTACTTC. Translating gives CASCNRDNSYEQYF.

Comments on this clone: At one end the junction does not follow the germline gene, possibly because of a read error. This chain links TRBV5-1 with TRBJ2-5; tentatively, D is TRBD2 (5 bases). Germline V gene data show CDR1 as SGHRS and CDR2 as YFSETQ. The length of the CDR3 is 11 residues. The CDR3 region has the DNA TGCGCCAGCAGGTTGGAGGCGGCCCCTTACTTC. This codes for CASRLEAAPYF.

This sequence joins TRBV6-2 or TRBV6-3 and TRBJ2-6; D not resolved. Per the germline V gene, CDR1 is MNHEY and CDR2 is SVGEGT. V was trimmed by 0 bases and J by 4 bases, leaving 4 bases between them. The CDR3 totals 14 residues. The CDR3 DNA reads as TGTGCCAGCAGTTACTCGAGCGGGGCCAACGTCCTGACTTTC. It translates to CASSYSSGANVLTF.

This clone was found many times. The rearrangement uses TRBV3-1 (or the pseudogene TRBV3-2) and TRBJ2-1; 8 bases match TRBD2. The CDR3 is 15 residues long. J was trimmed by 8 bases and V by 3 bases; bases with no gene match: 9. Germline assignment: CDR1 LGHDT and CDR2 YNNKEL (reference sequence). The CDR3 sequence is CASSQRGANAYEQFF. DNA for the CDR3: TGTGCCAGCAGCCAGCGGGGGGCAAACGCATATGAGCAGTTCTTC.

The chain couples TRBV5-1 to TRBJ1-6; D is undetermined. With 4 bases removed from V and 10 bases from J, the gap between germline ends came to 9 bases. The germline V gene has CDR1 SGHRS and CDR2 YFSETQ. The CDR3 totals 12 residues. CDR3 in DNA: TGCGCCAGCAGCAGCCCAGGATCACCCCTCCACTTT. This translates into CASSSPGSPLHF. Full variable domain (remainder filled in from reference TRBV5-1 and TRBJ1-6): KAGVTQTPRYLIKTRGQQVTLSCSPISGHRSVSWYQQTPGQGLQFLFEYFSETQRNKGNFPGRFSGRQFSNSRSEMNVSTLELGDSALYLCASSSPGSPLHFGNGTRLTVT.

The rearrangement joins TRBV29-1 to TRBJ1-1; D not resolved. Trimming removed 3 bases at V and 5 bases at J, with 10 bases between. Germline CDR1 and CDR2: SQVTM and ANQGSEA. CDR3 length equals 12 residues. In DNA form, the CDR3 reads TGCAGCGTTGATCGGGGTGGGACTGAAGCTTTCTTT. This codes for CSVDRGGTEAFF.